Listed here are 29 T cell receptor beta chains from one sample, sequenced in a study of cytomegalovirus exposure and HLA in healthy donors. The PCR ran on 60 Vbeta and 13 Jbeta primers. TCRdb's copy holds only in-frame clones and misses some; the assay was immunoSEQ multiplex PCR. The sample has roughly 100,000 clones. Sequencing was carried out using PBMCs. These receptors were taken from a man between 40 and 49 years old in good health and CMV-seronegative.

The rearrangement uses TRBV10-2 and TRBJ1-5; D ambiguous. Germline V lookup: CDR1 WSHSY, CDR2 SAAADI. The V end was cut by 4 bases, the J end by 6 bases, with 10 bases between. The CDR3 spans 13 residues. The CDR3 loop reads CASSGGEGQPQHF. CDR3 in DNA: TGCGCCAGCAGTGGTGGGGAGGGTCAGCCCCAGCATTTT.

V gene TRBV7-9 combines with J gene TRBJ1-1, with 7 bases lining up with TRBD1. The V and J ends lost 4 bases and 3 bases, in that order; junction bases with no gene match: 8. This CDR3 comprises 15 residues. Germline V lookup: CDR1 SEHNR, CDR2 FQNEAQ (reference sequence). The CDR3 sequence is CASSYMTGWDTEAFF. The CDR3 DNA reads TGTGCCAGCAGCTATATGACAGGGTGGGACACTGAAGCTTTCTTT.

The genes are TRBV5-4 and TRBJ1-4; no definite D call. Germline CDR1 SGHNT, CDR2 YYREEE (reference sequence). V lost 9 bases to trimming and J lost 4 bases, with 10 bases between them. This CDR3 is built from 12 residues. Here the CDR3 reads CAIRRDNEKLFF. CDR3 sequence (DNA): TGTGCCATCCGCCGGGATAATGAAAAACTGTTTTTT.

This chain joins TRBV30 and TRBJ2-5, with D unclear. Deletions cut 8 bases from V and 2 bases from J, with 15 bases between. CDR1 is GTSNPN and CDR2 is SVGIG in the germline V gene (reference sequence). The CDR3 sequence is 13 residues long. CDR3 in amino acids: CAGTWPFQETQYF. The CDR3 DNA reads as TGTGCCGGTACGTGGCCCTTTCAAGAGACCCAGTACTTC.

V is TRBV7-8 and J is TRBJ1-5; 10 bases fit TRBD1. Germline V gene lookup returns CDR1 SGHVS and CDR2 FQNEAQ. The V segment lost 3 bases and the J segment 5 bases; nucleotides outside the gene matches: 4. The CDR3 length is 15 residues. This chain's CDR3 is CASSFGTGDYQPQHF. As DNA, the CDR3 is TGTGCCAGCAGCTTCGGGACAGGGGATTATCAGCCCCAGCATTTT.

The chain joins TRBV2 to TRBJ2-2, with 11 nucleotides matching TRBD2. The germline CDR1 and CDR2 sequences are SNHLY and FYNNEI. The CDR3 spans 15 residues. Trimming at V came to 6 bases and at J to 7 bases, leaving 7 bases not matched to a gene. In DNA form, the CDR3 reads TGTGCCAGCAGGGCGCCGGGACTAGCGGTCGGGGAGCTGTTTTTT. Translating gives CASRAPGLAVGELFF.

The rearrangement joins TRBV18 to TRBJ2-5, with 9 positions matching TRBD1. Germline V CDR1 and CDR2: KGHSH, LQKENI. After removal of 3 bases from V and 5 bases from J, the junction contained 7 bases not matched to a gene. The CDR3 spans 15 residues. CDR3 in amino acids: CASSPGQGPRETQYF. CDR3 bases: TGTGCCAGCTCACCGGGACAGGGACCACGGGAGACCCAGTACTTC.

The genes are TRBV5-1 and TRBJ1-1, with 8 positions matching TRBD1. Germline lookup yields CDR1 SGHRS and CDR2 YFSETQ. This CDR3 is 15 amino acids long. J gave up 1 base and V 0 bases, and 2 bases lay outside the gene matches. Here the CDR3 DNA reads TGCGCCAGCAGCTTGGAAGGGACAGGGAACACTGAAGCTTTCTTT. Amino acids: CASSLEGTGNTEAFF. Looking up the rest from reference TRBV5-1 and TRBJ1-1 gives the full variable domain: KAGVTQTPRYLIKTRGQQVTLSCSPISGHRSVSWYQQTPGQGLQFLFEYFSETQRNKGNFPGRFSGRQFSNSRSEMNVSTLELGDSALYLCASSLEGTGNTEAFFGQGTRLTVV.

The chain links TRBV7-2 to TRBJ2-5, with D possibly TRBD2 on 5 matching bases. CDR3 size: 15 residues. Trimming took 0 bases from V and 5 from J, leaving 13 bases between them. The germline CDR1 and CDR2 sequences are SGHTA and FQGNSA. The CDR3 loop reads CASSLASGVWETQYF. In DNA form, the CDR3 reads TGTGCCAGCAGCTTAGCTTCCGGGGTGTGGGAGACCCAGTACTTC.

The rearrangement links TRBV4-1 to TRBJ1-1, with 8 bases aligning to TRBD1. This CDR3 comprises 17 residues. Trimming took 0 bases from V and 4 from J; bases not matched to a gene: 10. CDR1 and CDR2 from the germline V gene are MGHRA and YSYEKL. DNA for the CDR3: TGCGCCAGCAGCCAAGATGGCCCAGGGGGCTTGATCACTGAAGCTTTCTTT. It encodes CASSQDGPGGLITEAFF.

J is TRBJ2-3 and V is TRBV28; D is possibly TRBD2 (7 bases). The V end lost 6 bases, the J end lost 8 bases, and 12 bases lay between the germline ends. The CDR3 totals 12 residues. Germline CDR1 reads MDHEN; CDR2 reads SYDVKM. CDR3 bases: TGTGCCAGCAGGGGAGGGGGGACTACGCAGTATTTT. Amino acid sequence: CASRGGGTTQYF. Supplemented by reference TRBV28 and TRBJ2-3, the full variable domain reads DVKVTQSSRYLVKRTGEKVFLECVQDMDHENMFWYRQDPGLGLRLIYFSYDVKMKEKGDIPEGYSVSREKKERFSLILESASTNQTSMYLCASRGGGTTQYFGPGTRLTVL.

The CDR3 DNA reads TGTGCCATCAGTGATGTAGGGGGGGTGAGGATTTCGGATGGCTACACCTTC. Amino acid sequence: CAISDVGGVRISDGYTF. The chain carries TRBV10-3 and TRBJ1-2, with D perhaps matching TRBD1 (6 bases). Germline CDR1 is ENHRY and CDR2 is SYGVKD. The V and J ends lost 3 bases and 6 bases respectively, with 23 bases between them. The CDR3 is made up of 17 amino acids.

The gene calls are TRBV28 and TRBJ2-7; TRBD1 aligns across 8 bases. Germline V lookup: CDR1 MDHEN, CDR2 SYDVKM. CDR3 length: 15 amino acids. V dropped 5 bases and J dropped 6; count of bases not matched to a gene: 12. The CDR3 DNA follows: TGTGCCAGCAGTCCGCCTACAGGGGGAGCCTCCGAGCAGTACTTC. Its translation: CASSPPTGGASEQYF.

This chain connects TRBV7-6 to TRBJ2-1; TRBD2 agrees at 10 bases. Looked up from germline, CDR1 is SGHVS and CDR2 is FNYEAQ. The CDR3 consists of 16 residues. Losses at the gene ends were 1 base for V and 6 bases for J; bases not matched to a gene: 6. The DNA of the CDR3 is TGTGCCAGCAGCTTAGTAAGCGGGGGGGGTCCCAATGAGCAGTTCTTC. Translation gives CASSLVSGGGPNEQFF.

Note on this clone: The sample holds other DNA sequences that translate to the same CDR3. The chain joins TRBV4-3 to TRBJ1-5, with TRBD1 as a possible D gene (6 bases). V lost 0 bases to trimming and J lost 7 bases, with 7 bases between them. The CDR3 sequence is 13 residues long. CDR1 LGHNA and CDR2 YSLEER come from the germline V gene. The CDR3 sequence: CASSQDRGQPQHF. CDR3 DNA: TGCGCCAGCAGCCAAGACAGGGGCCAGCCCCAGCATTTT.

The J gene is TRBJ2-5, the V gene TRBV4-1, with D perhaps matching TRBD1 (6 bases). Germline V gives CDR1 MGHRA, CDR2 YSYEKL. This CDR3 spans 13 amino acids. The V end lost 3 bases, the J end lost 4 bases, and 9 bases lay between the germline ends. DNA of the CDR3: TGCGCCAGCAGCCAGGGGGCTAGAGAGACCCAGTACTTC. Residues: CASSQGARETQYF.

The rearrangement joins TRBV27 to TRBJ2-3; maybe TRBD2 (7 bases). The CDR3 has 13 residues. V lost 5 bases and J 7 bases, leaving 13 bases between the germline ends. From germline, CDR1 is MNHEY and CDR2 SMNVEV (reference sequence). The chain's CDR3 is CASSPGGPNTQYF. The CDR3 bases are TGTGCCAGCAGTCCGGGGGGCCCAAATACGCAGTATTTT.

The genes are TRBV11-3 and TRBJ2-1; 8 bases are a match to TRBD2. Germline assignment: CDR1 SGHNT and CDR2 YENEEA. This CDR3 comprises 14 residues. Germline trimming cut 2 bases from V and 6 bases from J; bases unmatched to any gene: 3. CDR3 sequence: CASSLSGRANEQFF. Here the CDR3 DNA reads TGTGCCAGCAGCTTATCCGGGAGGGCCAATGAGCAGTTCTTC.

The chain carries TRBV5-1 and TRBJ2-2, with 9 positions matching TRBD2. The CDR3 loop spans 15 amino acids. Germline V CDR1 and CDR2: SGHRS, YFSETQ. The trim removed 2 bases at V and 4 bases at J, leaving 3 bases unmatched. CDR3 nucleotides: TGCGCCAGCAGCTTTGGCGGGAGGGGCACCGGGGAGCTGTTTTTT. Translation: CASSFGGRGTGELFF.

V gene TRBV2 combines with J gene TRBJ2-7, with a possible D match to TRBD1 (6 bases). V lost 4 bases, J lost 2 bases, and 15 bases lay in between. Germline CDR1 SNHLY, CDR2 FYNNEI. The CDR3 has 15 residues. The CDR3 DNA follows: TGTGCCAGCAGTGGCAAGGGGGTCCAAACCTACGAGCAGTACTTC. It encodes CASSGKGVQTYEQYF. Using reference TRBV2 and TRBJ2-7 for the parts outside the CDR3, the full variable domain is EPEVTQTPSHQVTQMGQEVILRCVPISNHLYFYWYRQILGQKVEFLVSFYNNEISEKSEIFDDQFSVERPDGSNFTLKIRSTKLEDSAMYFCASSGKGVQTYEQYFGPGTRLTVT.

The chain uses TRBV5-4 and TRBJ1-1, with 8 bases fitting TRBD1. The CDR3 sequence is 14 residues long. J was trimmed by 10 bases and V by 4 bases; bases with no gene match: 12. CDR1 SGHNT and CDR2 YYREEE come from the germline V gene (reference sequence). DNA for the CDR3: TGTGCCAGCAGCCTACCGGACAGGGAAGCTGGAGCTTTCTTT. Residues: CASSLPDREAGAFF.

The CDR3 here is CASEPGYNEQFF. DNA for the CDR3: TGTGCCAGCGAACCAGGGTACAATGAGCAGTTCTTC. J is TRBJ2-1 and V is TRBV2, with D maybe TRBD1 (5 bases). The length of the CDR3 is 12 residues. Per the germline V gene, CDR1 is SNHLY and CDR2 is FYNNEI. V lost 8 bases, J lost 4 bases, and 9 bases lay in between.

The rearrangement links TRBV28 to TRBJ2-3, with 8 bases identical to TRBD1. Germline V gene lookup returns CDR1 MDHEN and CDR2 SYDVKM. Losses at the gene ends were 2 bases for V and 5 bases for J; bases not matched to a gene: 6. CDR3 size: 15 residues. The CDR3 is CASSLGGQGKDTQYF. Here the CDR3 DNA reads TGTGCCAGCAGTTTAGGTGGACAGGGCAAAGATACGCAGTATTTT. Full variable domain (rest looked up from reference TRBV28 and TRBJ2-3): DVKVTQSSRYLVKRTGEKVFLECVQDMDHENMFWYRQDPGLGLRLIYFSYDVKMKEKGDIPEGYSVSREKKERFSLILESASTNQTSMYLCASSLGGQGKDTQYFGPGTRLTVL.

The V gene is TRBV5-5, the J gene TRBJ1-2, with 7 bases that match TRBD1. Germline-derived CDR1 and CDR2 are SGHKS and YYEKEE (reference sequence). V lost 4 bases, J lost 0 bases, and 3 bases stayed unmatched. The CDR3 loop spans 14 amino acids. The CDR3 sequence is CASSRGQTNYGYTF. CDR3 in DNA: TGTGCCAGCAGCCGGGGACAGACTAACTATGGCTACACCTTC.

The rearrangement uses TRBV7-5 and TRBJ1-2. TRBV7-5 is noted as a pseudogene. This CDR3 is 13 amino acids long. CDR3 amino acids: CARSARGGAGYTF. The CDR3 DNA is TGTGCCAGAAGCGCACGGGGAGGGGCCGGCTACACCTTC.

The chain employs TRBV6-5 and TRBJ1-1; D unresolved. CDR3 length equals 13 residues. In germline, CDR1 is MNHEY, CDR2 SVGAGI. The V end lost 7 bases, the J end lost 1 base, and 10 bases lay between the germline ends. The CDR3, as DNA: TGTGCCAGCATGAGAACAGAGAACACTGAAGCTTTCTTT. This translates into CASMRTENTEAFF.

The V and J genes are TRBV28 and TRBJ2-1; D gene unclear. From germline, CDR1 is MDHEN and CDR2 SYDVKM. The CDR3 has 17 residues. Deletions cut 2 bases from V and 2 bases from J, with 16 bases between. The CDR3 is CASSLMTTRSPYNEQFF. The CDR3 nucleotides read TGTGCCAGCAGTTTAATGACGACAAGAAGTCCCTACAATGAGCAGTTCTTC.

The chain uses TRBV28 and TRBJ1-1; D is possibly TRBD1 (5 bases). Trimming cost V 6 bases and J 4 bases, with 15 bases left between them. The CDR3 runs to 14 residues. CDR1 MDHEN and CDR2 SYDVKM come from the germline V gene. DNA of the CDR3: TGTGCCAGCAGCCCCCCGCGGCAGGGCACTGAAGCTTTCTTT. Its translation: CASSPPRQGTEAFF.

The chain links TRBV30 to TRBJ2-7; 7 bases are shared with TRBD2. There are 12 residues in the CDR3. The junction had 7 bases not matched to a gene; V was cut back by 0 bases and J by 11 bases. CDR1 is GTSNPN and CDR2 is SVGIG in the germline V gene (reference sequence). CDR3 bases: TGTGCCTGGAGTGTGGGGGGGAAACCTAAGTACTTC. This codes for CAWSVGGKPKYF.